This passage covers 5 T cell receptor beta chains from one sample sequenced in a study of T cells in Graves' hyperthyroidism and ophthalmopathy. Amplified regions were TCR beta CDR3 sequences from RNA transcripts. HTBI primers were used for first-round RT-PCR of the TCR CDR3. TCRdb re-called the multiplex PCR reads through MiXCR, storing one row per CDR3 protein. This table holds a few hundred thousand distinct CDR3 sequences, more than 45% found once. The sequencing input was peripheral blood or thyroid tissue (not recorded which). The receptor source for this set is a woman aged 18-29 years with Graves' hyperthyroidism.

The chain has TRBV18 and TRBJ2-7; D tentatively reads TRBD1 or TRBD2 (6 bases each). Germline V gene lookup returns CDR1 KGHSH and CDR2 LQKENI. CDR3 length: 18 amino acids. Trimming pared 3 bases from V and 4 bases from J, leaving 25 bases between. CDR3 nucleotide sequence: TGTGCCAGCTCACCTGTGATCGTCTGGGGGGCCCCTCGTTACGAGCAGTACTTC. It codes for CASSPVIVWGAPRYEQYF.

The genes are TRBV10-3 and TRBJ1-5; D is perhaps TRBD1 (6 bases). The CDR3 is made up of 13 amino acids. Germline CDR1 ENHRY, CDR2 SYGVKD. Trimming left V 7 bases short and J 5 bases short, with 12 bases between. The CDR3 DNA sequence: TGTGCCATCAAAGGGGGGGGGGATCAGCCCCAGCATTTT. Its protein product is CAIKGGGDQPQHF.

The genes are TRBV11-2 and TRBJ2-7; D perhaps matches TRBD1 (6 bases). V was pared by 1 base and J by 2 bases, with 18 bases between. This CDR3 spans 17 amino acids. Germline V gene sequence: CDR1 SGHAT, CDR2 FQNNGV. The CDR3 loop reads CASSLGPLLTGPYEQYF. Here the CDR3 DNA reads TGTGCCAGCAGCTTAGGGCCCCTATTGACAGGCCCCTACGAGCAGTACTTC.

The V call is TRBV7-8, the J call TRBJ2-7; 8 positions match TRBD2. Germline V lookup: CDR1 SGHVS, CDR2 FQNEAQ. The ends lost 5 bases at V and 1 base at J; junction bases unmatched: 7. The CDR3 is 15 amino acids. CDR3 in DNA: TGTGCCAGCAGCCCCGGGACTAGGGATTCCTACGAGCAGTACTTC. As protein: CASSPGTRDSYEQYF.

This clonotype was seen repeatedly, ten times or more. The chain employs TRBV19 and TRBJ1-4; TRBD1 is a possible D gene (6 bases). Trimming stripped 11 bases from V and 6 bases from J, with 16 bases between. Germline CDR1 reads LNHDA; CDR2 reads SQIVND (reference sequence). This CDR3 spans 13 amino acids. CDR3 in amino acids: CASGGGRDEKLFF. In DNA, the CDR3 is TGTGCCTCTGGGGGGGGGCGAGATGAAAAACTGTTTTTT.